This T cell receptor (beta chain) was captured by sequencing in a study of blood T cell repertoires in COVID-19 (TCRdb year 2020). As for the study more broadly: Collaborator samples came from the United States, Italy and Spain and covered acute and convalescent phases of COVID-19. The prospective study material was composed of cDNA or gDNA derived from T cells, B-cell-depleted T cells, or PBMCs. Subjects who had been exposed to COVID-19, were actively infected with it, or had recovered from it provided the deeply sampled blood TCRbeta repertoires that made up the dataset. The repertoires were released in a freely available public database intended as a resource for research on the immune response to SARS-CoV-2. Samples were obtained from the ongoing ImmuneRACE study (first 160 participants) and from some 1,300 subjects provided by 6 global collaborators. The sample metadata nearly always contained a de-identified subject ID, COVID-19 status, age in years and sex. HLA class I and class II types, where available, came from metadata supplied by the sample provider rather than from assay-based typing.

What the study reported, not specific to this receptor: The amount of clinical and demographic metadata varied by source and participant and was provided uncurated.

From the cysteine up to the phenylalanine, the CDR3 has a length of 15 residues. Of the read, only the CDR3 DNA is kept; its 45 bases are in frame from base 1. V and J are truncated by 5 bases and 9 bases respectively, leaving an intervening sequence of 20 bases. Looking up the germline V gene (reference sequence) yields CDR1 GTSNPN and CDR2 SVGIG. Whole blood was collected in K2EDTA tubes by collaborating institutions according to the institutions' own protocols. For TCRbeta analysis, collaborators shipped samples as frozen whole blood, isolated PBMCs, or DNA extracted from either of those sample types. The immunoSEQ Assay, a bias-controlled multiplex PCR, was used to amplify TCRbeta CDR3 regions from genomic DNA. Per the authors' processing: Nucleated cell counts per sample were estimated from amplification of reference gene primers within the assay. To quantify the absolute abundance of each unique TCRbeta CDR3 rearrangement, sequence reads were collapsed and filtered. For each sample, productive Simpson clonality was calculated by taking the square root of Simpson's diversity index across productive rearrangements. The immuneACCESS repertoire file appears here via TCRdb, limited to in-frame rearrangements. These files lack a portion of the clones; in checked studies, under half of the deficit traces to unresolved V genes, and the cause of the others is not known. D and trimming were read from the DNA, whereas the V and J calls and clone size are those reported in that table. The table for this sample lists roughly 130,000 clones; around 80% of them were counted only once. The leading ten clones occupy more than 10% of the sample.

Concerning this clone: No antigen is known for it. The sample holds no much larger clone one base away, and base qualities are not on file.

This TCR was recovered from a woman aged 55-69 years with acute or convalescent COVID-19. The sequencing sample was made of peripheral blood. This chain joins TRBV30 to TRBJ1-6; TRBD1 is perhaps the D gene, given 6 matching bases. The DNA reads TGTGCCTGGGGGGGCAGGGGAGGGTTTAGTTCACCCCTCCACTTT. Translated, this gives CAWGGRGGFSSPLHF.